This T cell receptor (beta chain) was sequenced in a study of blood T cell repertoires in COVID-19. Study information: Italy, Spain and the United States were the sources of the convalescent and acute COVID-19 samples. The analysed material was cDNA or gDNA that came from T cells, B-cell-depleted T cells, or PBMCs.

This clone showed up just once. Authors' processing steps: Reference gene primer amplification gave estimated nucleated cell counts. The assay was immunoSEQ multiplex PCR, and TCRdb's table has in-frame clones only and misses some. V, J and clone size reflect that table, while D and trimming were determined from the DNA. The sample includes hundreds of thousands of clones, approximately 87% of them seen just once. J lost 4 bases, V lost 5 bases, and 8 bases had no gene match. The germline gives CDR1 LGHNA, CDR2 YSLEER. The CDR3 spans 15 residues. V usage is TRBV4-3 and J usage is TRBJ2-7; TRBD1 aligns across 10 bases. Source material: peripheral blood. The receptor comes from a woman in her fifties or sixties who had recovered from COVID-19. CDR3 sequence (DNA): TGCGCCAGCAGCAAGGACAGGGGGACAATATACGAGCAGTACTTC. This codes for CASSKDRGTIYEQYF.